Below, 7 T cell receptor beta chains from the same sample are listed, as sequenced in a study of cytomegalovirus exposure and HLA in healthy donors. This PCR relied on a set of 60 Vbeta primers and 13 Jbeta primers. Sequencing used immunoSEQ multiplex PCR; TCRdb keeps in-frame clones, though not all of them. This table has tens of thousands of clones, roughly 84% appearing once. The sequencing input was PBMCs. Receptors originate from a man aged 30-40 years in good health and CMV-seronegative.

The CDR3 is CASSPDRQETQYF. Here the CDR3 DNA reads TGTGCCAGCAGCCCGGACAGACAAGAGACCCAGTACTTC. V and J are TRBV7-2 and TRBJ2-5; a weak D match, TRBD1 (6 bases). The CDR3 has 13 amino acids. Germline CDR1 reads SGHTA; CDR2 reads FQGNSA. V lost 5 bases and J lost 2, with 9 bases in between.

The rearrangement links TRBV13 to TRBJ2-3; 9 bases agree with TRBD1. Trimming cost V 2 bases and J 0 bases; bases outside gene matches: 6. Germline assignment: CDR1 PRHDT and CDR2 FYEKMQ (reference sequence). The CDR3 runs 17 residues. The CDR3 region is CASSLTQDRGSTDTQYF. The CDR3 DNA is TGTGCCAGCAGCTTAACGCAGGACAGGGGAAGCACAGATACGCAGTATTTT.

Comment on this clone: A read error may account for a junction end that differs from germline. This chain joins TRBV5-6 and TRBJ1-2, with TRBD1 identical over 7 bases. The germline CDR1 and CDR2 sequences are SGHDT and YYEEEE. The CDR3 extends over 15 amino acids. CDR3 sequence reads: CAGSLTTGDNYGYTF. CDR3 nucleotide sequence: TGTGCCGGCAGCCTAACAACAGGGGACAACTATGGCTACACCTTC. Using reference TRBV5-6 and TRBJ1-2 for the parts outside the CDR3, the full variable domain is DAGVTQSPTHLIKTRGQQVTLRCSPKSGHDTVSWYQQALGQGPQFIFQYYEEEERQRGNFPDRFSGHQFPNYSSELNVNALLLGDSALYLCAGSLTTGDNYGYTFGSGTRLTVV.

The chain links TRBV11-3 to TRBJ2-1, with 8 bases matching TRBD2. V lost 4 bases and J lost 0; bases outside the gene matches: 5. The germline gives CDR1 SGHNT, CDR2 YENEEA. This CDR3 has 16 residues. The CDR3: CASSWGLGSSYNEQFF. CDR3 nucleotides: TGTGCCAGCAGCTGGGGACTAGGCAGCTCCTACAATGAGCAGTTCTTC.

The chain joins TRBV7-9 to TRBJ2-1; TRBD1 matches at 11 bases. This CDR3 has 15 amino acids. J gave up 7 bases and V 4 bases, and 6 bases lay outside the gene matches. Germline loops: CDR1 SEHNR, CDR2 FQNEAQ (reference sequence). The CDR3 nucleotides are TGTGCCAGCAGCTCCGGACAGGGGGCGGATAATGAGCAGTTCTTC. Amino acid sequence: CASSSGQGADNEQFF.

This clone was seen a few times. This chain connects TRBV10-3 to TRBJ2-1, with D maybe TRBD1 (5 bases). CDR1 is ENHRY and CDR2 is SYGVKD in the germline V gene. V was pared by 0 bases and J by 3 bases, with 9 bases between. CDR3 length: 15 residues. The CDR3 spells CAISESNQGYNEQFF. DNA for the CDR3: TGTGCCATCAGTGAGTCTAATCAGGGCTACAATGAGCAGTTCTTC.

The chain uses TRBV19 and TRBJ1-5, with D maybe TRBD1 (6 bases). Germline assignment: CDR1 LNHDA and CDR2 SQIVND (reference sequence). Trimming cost V 3 bases and J 4 bases, with 7 bases left between them. CDR3 length equals 13 residues. Here the CDR3 DNA reads TGTGCCAGTAGTATCGGACAGAATCAGCCCCAGCATTTT. Its protein is CASSIGQNQPQHF.